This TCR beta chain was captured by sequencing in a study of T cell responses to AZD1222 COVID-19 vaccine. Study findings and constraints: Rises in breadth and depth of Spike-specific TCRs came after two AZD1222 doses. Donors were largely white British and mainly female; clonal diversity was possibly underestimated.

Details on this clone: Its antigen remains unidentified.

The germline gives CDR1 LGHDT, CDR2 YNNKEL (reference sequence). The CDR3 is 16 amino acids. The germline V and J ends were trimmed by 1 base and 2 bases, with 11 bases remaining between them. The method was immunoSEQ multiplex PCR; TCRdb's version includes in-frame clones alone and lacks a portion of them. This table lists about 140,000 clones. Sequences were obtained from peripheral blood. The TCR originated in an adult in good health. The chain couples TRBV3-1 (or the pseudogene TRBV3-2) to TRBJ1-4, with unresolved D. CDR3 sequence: CASSQGPLTTNEKLFF. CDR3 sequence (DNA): TGTGCCAGCAGCCAAGGGCCCTTGACGACTAATGAAAAACTGTTTTTT.